The sequence of this T cell receptor (beta chain) was determined in a study of identical twins (dated by TCRdb to about 2016). Regarding the study in general: The study deep-sequenced TCR alpha and beta repertoires from monozygotic twins, unrelated adults of various ages and cord blood to test whether fetal clonotypes persist. Replicate twin experiments were performed at different times using different library preparation protocols to rule out contamination. Paper-wide results and their limitations: The excess sharing between twins in beta out-of-frame sequences was weaker because fewer shared sequences reduced the signal-to-noise ratio. Compared with coincidental sharing between unrelated individuals, an excess of low generation-probability sequences was observed among out-of-frame TCR alpha sequences shared between twins. Zero-insertion analyses could be partly confounded by invariant T cells such as MAIT and iNKT, although diverse VJ usage argued against such confounding for most clonotypes. Abundant cord blood beta clonotypes had fewer insertions, young adult naive repertoires showed a similar but weaker trend, and memory repertoires showed no such trend. In monozygotic twins, out-of-frame TCR alpha sharing was systematically underestimated by recombination models, although the models agreed with sharing between unrelated individuals. Because the same donors could not be followed over many years, conclusions were based on cross-sectional statistical analysis.

Only a few counts were recorded for this clonotype. Its binding antigen is unknown. There are no base qualities to consult, and no much larger clone falls within one base. The library was obtained by 5' RACE. Sequencing instrument: Illumina HiSeq 2000. A universal primer binding site was introduced by template switching, and a unique molecular identifier was present in the final cDNA, enabling accurate counting of TCR cDNA molecules. Specific primers in the conserved constant-segment region were used to synthesize first-strand cDNA for the TCR alpha and beta chains. To control for contamination, every cDNA library carried two barcodes: a SMART-Mk sample barcode plus Illumina barcodes. Two successive PCR steps introduced TruSeq adapter sequences along with Illumina sample barcodes. TCR alpha and beta cDNA libraries were sequenced on the Illumina HiSeq platform with custom primers. The authors' analysis ran thus. Unique molecular identifiers were extracted from raw reads with MiGEC, and CDR3 positions were determined with MiXCR. For each individual, recombination models were inferred using an EM algorithm with the repgenHMM and IGoR tools. The analysis of shared clonotypes was done with the tcR package in R, with sharing normalized by the product of cloneset sizes. To study raw recombination free of thymic and clonal selection effects, out-of-frame nonproductive sequences were analyzed. TCRdb handled the public reads itself, with Q25 trimming in fastp and clone calling in MiXCR, and kept productive beta chains. For every CDR3 protein sequence, its rows merge into one entry that carries the most common genes and DNA. TCRdb's processing, not the authors', yielded these V and J calls. Present in this sample are approximately 500,000 distinct CDR3 sequences, approximately 14% of which were seen just once. The top ten hold roughly 0.42% of the sample.

Only healthy Caucasian donors were included. The twin cohort consisted of three pairs of female monozygotic twins, all aged 18 to 29 years. Positive isolation kits from Invitrogen were used to isolate the CD4+ and CD8+ T cell populations. Reading from cysteine to phenylalanine, the CDR3 counts 16 amino acids. Just CDR3 DNA is preserved here, 48 bases in frame from base 1. Taken from the germline V gene, the CDR1 and CDR2 loops are KGHDR and SFDVKD. V is trimmed back by 2 bases and J by 4 bases, and the junction contains 7 bases that no gene match accounts for. The data also belong to a second study, concerning yellow fever vaccine responses in identical twins. Looking at the second paper: According to the authors, in identical twins the way T cells responded to vaccination appeared partly convergent and partly personalized. Focusing on identical twins, the study followed the T cell clones that responded to the vaccine, and did so with precision.

What was sequenced was CD4+ T cells sorted from blood. The V gene is TRBV24-1 and the J gene is TRBJ2-3; the junction holds 8 bases that match TRBD1. This clonotype was sampled from a woman between 18 and 29 years old in good health. In nucleotide form, the sequence is TGTGCCACCAGTGATTACGACAGGGGCGGGGCAGATACGCAGTATTTT. Translated, it gives CATSDYDRGGADTQYF.